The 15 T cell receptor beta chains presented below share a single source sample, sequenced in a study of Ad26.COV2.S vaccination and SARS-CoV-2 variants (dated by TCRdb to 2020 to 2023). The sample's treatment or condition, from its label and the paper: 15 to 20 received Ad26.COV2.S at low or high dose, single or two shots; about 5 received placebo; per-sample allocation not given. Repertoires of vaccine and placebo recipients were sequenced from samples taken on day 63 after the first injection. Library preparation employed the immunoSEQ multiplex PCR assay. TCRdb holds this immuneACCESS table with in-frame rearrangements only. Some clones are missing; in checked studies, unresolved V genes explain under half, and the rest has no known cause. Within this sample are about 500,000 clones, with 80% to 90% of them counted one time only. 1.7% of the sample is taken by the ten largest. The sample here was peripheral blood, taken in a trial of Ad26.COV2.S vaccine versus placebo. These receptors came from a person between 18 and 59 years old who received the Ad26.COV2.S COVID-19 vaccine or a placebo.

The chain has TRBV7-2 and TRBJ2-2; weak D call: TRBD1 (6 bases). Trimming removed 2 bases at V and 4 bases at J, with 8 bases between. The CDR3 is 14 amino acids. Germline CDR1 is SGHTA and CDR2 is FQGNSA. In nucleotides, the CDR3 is TGTGCCAGCAGCTTAAGAGGGGGCACCGGGGAGCTGTTTTTT. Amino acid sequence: CASSLRGGTGELFF.

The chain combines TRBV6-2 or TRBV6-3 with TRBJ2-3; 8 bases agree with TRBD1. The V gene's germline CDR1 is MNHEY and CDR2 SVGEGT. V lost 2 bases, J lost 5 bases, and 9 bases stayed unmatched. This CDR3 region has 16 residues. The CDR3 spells CASSYGRGRSKDTQYF. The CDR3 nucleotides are TGTGCCAGCAGTTACGGCAGGGGGCGAAGTAAAGATACGCAGTATTTT.

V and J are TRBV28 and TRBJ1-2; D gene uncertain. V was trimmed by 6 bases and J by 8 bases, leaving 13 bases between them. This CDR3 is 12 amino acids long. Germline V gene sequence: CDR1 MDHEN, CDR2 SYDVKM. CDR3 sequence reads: CASSSPSRGYTF. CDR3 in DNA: TGTGCCAGCAGCAGTCCCAGTAGAGGCTACACCTTC.

In nucleotides, the CDR3 is TGTGCCAGCAGTTTGGGGACACCTTCTTACGAGCAGTACTTC. It specifies CASSLGTPSYEQYF. This chain connects TRBV28 to TRBJ2-7; D might be TRBD1 (6 bases). Trimming stripped 3 bases from V and 4 bases from J, with 13 bases between. The CDR3 runs to 14 residues. CDR1 MDHEN and CDR2 SYDVKM come from the germline V gene.

The CDR3 DNA reads TGTGCCATCGGATACAGGAACACTGAAGCTTTCTTT. It is translated as CAIGYRNTEAFF. The chain recombines TRBV28 with TRBJ1-1; D unclear. The germline gives CDR1 MDHEN, CDR2 SYDVKM. The CDR3 totals 12 residues. V lost 10 bases to trimming and J lost 1 base, with 10 bases between them. The variable domain in full, with the rest retrieved from reference TRBV28 and TRBJ1-1, is DVKVTQSSRYLVKRTGEKVFLECVQDMDHENMFWYRQDPGLGLRLIYFSYDVKMKEKGDIPEGYSVSREKKERFSLILESASTNQTSMYLCAIGYRNTEAFFGQGTRLTVV.

CDR3 DNA sequence: TGTGCCAGCAGCACCACAGGGGGAAGCCTCTATGGCTACACCTTC. Amino acids: CASSTTGGSLYGYTF. This chain links TRBV6-5 with TRBJ1-2, with 8 positions matching TRBD1. CDR1 is MNHEY and CDR2 is SVGAGI in the germline V gene. Unmatched junction bases numbered 10, after V lost 6 bases and J lost 4 bases. CDR3 length: 15 amino acids.

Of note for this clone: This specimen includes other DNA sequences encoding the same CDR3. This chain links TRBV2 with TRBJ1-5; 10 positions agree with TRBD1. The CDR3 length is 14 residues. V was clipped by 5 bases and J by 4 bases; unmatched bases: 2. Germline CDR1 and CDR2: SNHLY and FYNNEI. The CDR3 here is CASSRDRGNQPQHF. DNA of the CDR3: TGTGCCAGCAGTAGGGACAGGGGTAATCAGCCCCAGCATTTT.

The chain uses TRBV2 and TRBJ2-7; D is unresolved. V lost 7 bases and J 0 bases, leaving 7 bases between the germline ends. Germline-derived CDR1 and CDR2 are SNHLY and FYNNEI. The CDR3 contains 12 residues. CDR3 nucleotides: TGTGCCAGCATGAGAAGCTCCTACGAGCAGTACTTC. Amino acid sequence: CASMRSSYEQYF.

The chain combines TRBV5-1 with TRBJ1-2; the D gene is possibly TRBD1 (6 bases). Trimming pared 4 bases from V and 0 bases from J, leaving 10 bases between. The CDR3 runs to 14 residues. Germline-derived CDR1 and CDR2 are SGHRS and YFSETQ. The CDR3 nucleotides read TGCGCCAGCAGCCCGGACAGAGCTAACTATGGCTACACCTTC. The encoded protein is CASSPDRANYGYTF. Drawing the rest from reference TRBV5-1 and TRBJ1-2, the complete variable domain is KAGVTQTPRYLIKTRGQQVTLSCSPISGHRSVSWYQQTPGQGLQFLFEYFSETQRNKGNFPGRFSGRQFSNSRSEMNVSTLELGDSALYLCASSPDRANYGYTFGSGTRLTVV.

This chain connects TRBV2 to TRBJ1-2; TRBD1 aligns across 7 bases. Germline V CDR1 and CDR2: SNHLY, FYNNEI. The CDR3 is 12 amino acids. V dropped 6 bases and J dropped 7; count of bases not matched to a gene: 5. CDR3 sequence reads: CASRDDRAGYTF. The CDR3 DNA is TGTGCCAGCAGAGATGACAGGGCTGGCTACACCTTC.

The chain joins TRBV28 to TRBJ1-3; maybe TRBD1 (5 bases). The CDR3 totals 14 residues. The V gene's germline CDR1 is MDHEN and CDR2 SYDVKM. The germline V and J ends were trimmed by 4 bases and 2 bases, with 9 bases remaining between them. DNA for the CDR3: TGTGCCAGCAGTTCGTGGGGGACTGGAAACACCATATATTTT. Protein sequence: CASSSWGTGNTIYF.

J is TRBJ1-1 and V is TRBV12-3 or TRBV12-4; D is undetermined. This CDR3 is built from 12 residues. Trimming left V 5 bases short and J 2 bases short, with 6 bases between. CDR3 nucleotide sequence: TGTGCCAGCAGTACACAAAACACTGAAGCTTTCTTT. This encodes CASSTQNTEAFF.

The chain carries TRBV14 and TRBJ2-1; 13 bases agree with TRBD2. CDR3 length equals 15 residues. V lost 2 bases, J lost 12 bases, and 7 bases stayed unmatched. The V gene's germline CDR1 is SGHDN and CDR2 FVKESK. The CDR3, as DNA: TGTGCCAGCAGCCAAACGGGACTAGCGGGATACAGGCAGTTCTTC. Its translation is CASSQTGLAGYRQFF.

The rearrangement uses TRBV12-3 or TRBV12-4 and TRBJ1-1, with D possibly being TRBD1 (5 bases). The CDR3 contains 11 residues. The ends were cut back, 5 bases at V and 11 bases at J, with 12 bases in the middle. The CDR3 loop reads CASSAGPRAFF. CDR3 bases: TGTGCCAGCAGTGCGGGACCGAGGGCTTTCTTT.

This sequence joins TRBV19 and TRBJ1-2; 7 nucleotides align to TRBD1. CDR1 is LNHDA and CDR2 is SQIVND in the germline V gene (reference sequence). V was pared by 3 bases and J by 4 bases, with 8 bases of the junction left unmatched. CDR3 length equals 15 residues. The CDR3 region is CASSILHQGVYGYTF. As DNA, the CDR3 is TGTGCCAGTAGTATTCTCCACCAGGGGGTCTATGGCTACACCTTC.